This TCR beta chain came from a study of early T cells in non-severe SARS-CoV-2 infection. Study overall: The sequenced material was bulk RNA from unsorted whole blood, and its chains were unpaired.

General study findings and limits: Matching results from VDJdb favored anti-spike CD8 responses, leaving private and CD4 specificities undetected.

This CDR3 region has 13 residues. The V gene lost 1 base and the J gene lost 8 bases, with 11 bases spanning the gap. Worth noting for this clonotype: Its specificity is not known.

The protocol attached unique molecular identifiers to individual cDNA molecules. TCRdb used MiXCR to reprocess the 5' RACE reads, holding one entry per CDR3 protein. The table includes about 98,000 distinct CDR3 sequences, 11% detected once. The sequence came from an adult who was a healthcare worker with PCR-confirmed SARS-CoV-2 infection or an uninfected control (not recorded which). The chain couples TRBV12-3 or TRBV12-4 to TRBJ1-2; no reliable D call. Sequencing used whole blood. CDR3 in DNA: TGTGCCAGCAGTTTAGTAGGTCGCGAGGGCTACACCTTC. This codes for CASSLVGREGYTF.